Following are 24 T cell receptor beta chains from one sample sequenced in a study of blood T cell repertoires in COVID-19. Profiled with immunoSEQ multiplex PCR; TCRdb holds only in-frame clones, not every one. The sample carries about 87,000 clones, around 85% recorded once. Material: peripheral blood. The receptors were gathered from an elderly woman with active or convalescent COVID-19.

The chain links TRBV7-2 to TRBJ1-2; D perhaps matches TRBD1 (6 bases). This CDR3 has 13 residues. V was trimmed by 1 base and J by 7 bases, leaving 10 bases between them. CDR1 is SGHTA and CDR2 is FQGNSA in the germline V gene. The CDR3 spells CASSLGQARGYTF. CDR3 coding DNA: TGTGCCAGCAGCTTAGGACAGGCGCGTGGCTACACCTTC.

In its sample, this clone was seen once. The V and J genes are TRBV11-1 and TRBJ2-3; tentative D call: TRBD2 (6 bases). V gave up 6 bases and J gave up 6 bases, with 7 bases separating them. Germline CDR1 is SGHAT and CDR2 is FQDESV (reference sequence). This CDR3 is built from 11 residues. CDR3 sequence reads: CASSGGDTQYF. CDR3 sequence (DNA): TGTGCCAGCAGTGGAGGGGATACGCAGTATTTT.

The chain recombines TRBV7-2 with TRBJ2-6, with no clear D. Looked up from germline, CDR1 is SGHTA and CDR2 is FQGNSA. This CDR3 has 18 amino acids. The V end was cut by 5 bases, the J end by 0 bases, with 17 bases between. CDR3 bases: TGTGCCAGCAGCCAGAATTGGGCAGGAAGCTCTGGGGCCAACGTCCTGACTTTC. Its protein product is CASSQNWAGSSGANVLTF. The whole variable domain, remainder taken from reference TRBV7-2 and TRBJ2-6, is GAGVSQSPSNKVTEKGKDVELRCDPISGHTALYWYRQSLGQGLEFLIYFQGNSAPDKSGLPSDRFSAERTGGSVSTLTIQRTQQEDSAVYLCASSQNWAGSSGANVLTFGAGSRLTVL.

The chain is built from TRBV19 and TRBJ2-7; a weak D match, TRBD2 (5 bases). Germline CDR1 is LNHDA and CDR2 is SQIVND (reference sequence). The germline V and J ends were trimmed by 5 bases and 2 bases, with 10 bases remaining between them. The CDR3 loop spans 13 amino acids. This CDR3 is CASSPSGPYEQYF. Here the CDR3 DNA reads TGTGCCAGTAGTCCCAGCGGACCCTACGAGCAGTACTTC.

This chain uses TRBV6-2 or TRBV6-3 with TRBJ1-5; D gene unclear. From germline, CDR1 is MNHEY and CDR2 SVGEGT. The CDR3 has 14 amino acids. V gave up 5 bases and J gave up 0 bases, with 8 bases separating them. The CDR3 spells CASSPDSSNQPQHF. Here the CDR3 DNA reads TGTGCCAGCAGTCCGGACTCTAGCAATCAGCCCCAGCATTTT.

V and J are TRBV5-1 and TRBJ2-1; TRBD2 agrees at 9 bases. Trimming at V came to 1 base and at J to 5 bases, leaving 7 bases not matched to a gene. CDR3 length: 16 residues. CDR1 is SGHRS, CDR2 YFSETQ, per germline. CDR3 residues: CASSLRYSGRNNEQFF. The CDR3 region has the DNA TGCGCCAGCAGCTTGCGTTATAGCGGGAGAAACAATGAGCAGTTCTTC.

This chain joins TRBV27 and TRBJ1-2, with D unclear. V lost 5 bases, J lost 5 bases, and 12 bases lay in between. The CDR3 runs to 13 residues. Germline CDR1 is MNHEY and CDR2 is SMNVEV (reference sequence). The CDR3 is CASSVTSQYGYTF. DNA of the CDR3: TGTGCCAGCAGTGTGACATCGCAGTATGGCTACACCTTC.

The chain has TRBV9 and TRBJ2-7; 8 positions agree with TRBD2. With V trimmed by 0 bases and J by 6 bases, 8 bases remained unmatched. The CDR3 covers 15 residues. In germline, CDR1 is SGDLS, CDR2 YYNGEE. The CDR3 loop reads CASSVGAGVAGEQYF. Here the CDR3 DNA reads TGTGCCAGCAGCGTAGGAGCGGGAGTGGCGGGCGAGCAGTACTTC.

V gene TRBV12-3 or TRBV12-4 combines with J gene TRBJ1-1; 7 nucleotides match TRBD1. V lost 5 bases, J lost 6 bases, and 6 bases stayed unmatched. The length of the CDR3 is 13 residues. CDR3 amino acids: CASSRDSRAEAFF. CDR3 in DNA: TGTGCCAGCAGTCGGGACAGTCGCGCTGAAGCTTTCTTT.

In this sample, this clone turned up once. The chain links TRBV3-1 (or the pseudogene TRBV3-2) to TRBJ1-3; D uncertain. Trimming stripped 3 bases from V and 0 bases from J, with 12 bases between. The CDR3 has 16 residues. CDR1 and CDR2 from the germline V gene are LGHDT and YNNKEL (reference sequence). The CDR3: CASSQASGYSGNTIYF. In nucleotides, the CDR3 is TGTGCCAGCAGCCAGGCCTCGGGATACTCTGGAAACACCATATATTTT.

V and J are TRBV4-2 and TRBJ1-4, with D possibly TRBD1 on 5 matching bases. Germline V gene lookup returns CDR1 LGHNA and CDR2 YNFKEQ. V dropped 0 bases and J dropped 12 bases, with 14 bases sitting between them. The CDR3 consists of 14 residues. For the CDR3, the DNA is TGTGCCAGCAGCCAAGAGCAGGGAACAGTCGAACTGTTTTTT. Translation: CASSQEQGTVELFF.

The V and J genes are TRBV18 and TRBJ1-5, with 7 bases fitting TRBD1. The V and J ends lost 2 bases and 3 bases, in that order; junction bases with no gene match: 4. The germline V gene encodes CDR1 KGHSH and CDR2 LQKENI. The CDR3 totals 15 residues. CDR3 coding DNA: TGTGCCAGCTCACCAACAGGGGACCCCAATCAGCCCCAGCATTTT. Amino acid sequence: CASSPTGDPNQPQHF.

This chain connects TRBV6-2 or TRBV6-3 to TRBJ2-3; the D gene is possibly TRBD1 (5 bases). This CDR3 comprises 19 residues. Deletions cut 6 bases from V and 1 base from J, with 26 bases between. Germline V CDR1 and CDR2: MNHEY, SVGEGT. The CDR3 loop is CASSPRAPVIATRTDTQYF. CDR3 in DNA: TGTGCCAGCAGCCCCAGGGCCCCCGTGATAGCCACCCGCACAGATACGCAGTATTTT.

The rearrangement uses TRBV24-1 and TRBJ2-3, with D perhaps matching TRBD1 (5 bases). Between the trimmed V and J ends, which lost 2 bases and 3 bases, there was a span of 11 bases. The CDR3 contains 15 residues. CDR1 is KGHDR, CDR2 SFDVKD, per germline. CDR3 DNA: TGTGCCACCAGTGATTCCAGGAGACAGACAGATACGCAGTATTTT. Protein sequence: CATSDSRRQTDTQYF.

The CDR3 here is CASKLAGNPYEQYF. The CDR3 DNA follows: TGTGCCAGCAAACTAGCGGGAAACCCCTACGAGCAGTACTTC. This sequence joins TRBV2 and TRBJ2-7; 10 bases align to TRBD2. The length of the CDR3 is 14 residues. The V segment lost 7 bases and the J segment 2 bases; nucleotides outside the gene matches: 5. CDR1 and CDR2 (germline): SNHLY, FYNNEI. Full variable domain (missing parts from reference TRBV2 and TRBJ2-7): EPEVTQTPSHQVTQMGQEVILRCVPISNHLYFYWYRQILGQKVEFLVSFYNNEISEKSEIFDDQFSVERPDGSNFTLKIRSTKLEDSAMYFCASKLAGNPYEQYFGPGTRLTVT.

This chain links TRBV19 with TRBJ1-3, with D unresolved. The CDR3 sequence is 13 residues long. V was trimmed by 5 bases and J by 0 bases, leaving 5 bases between them. CDR1 and CDR2 (germline): LNHDA, SQIVND (reference sequence). The DNA of the CDR3 is TGTGCCAGTAGTGAGAGCTCTGGAAACACCATATATTTT. Translating gives CASSESSGNTIYF.

The sample holds one count of this clone. The chain joins TRBV5-1 to TRBJ2-1, with a tentative D call TRBD2 (5 bases). The germline gives CDR1 SGHRS, CDR2 YFSETQ. The CDR3 sequence is 15 residues long. V lost 0 bases to trimming and J lost 0 bases, with 7 bases between them. The CDR3 region is CASSLVANSYNEQFF. CDR3 coding DNA: TGCGCCAGCAGCTTGGTAGCGAACTCCTACAATGAGCAGTTCTTC.

A single count supports this clone. The rearrangement links TRBV7-2 to TRBJ2-3; 11 positions match TRBD2. V shed 7 bases and J 14 bases; nucleotides not matched to a gene: 14. This CDR3 is built from 14 residues. Germline V lookup: CDR1 SGHTA, CDR2 FQGNSA. The CDR3 region is CASIPGTSGGVRYF. The CDR3 DNA is TGTGCCAGCATCCCCGGGACTAGCGGAGGTGTCAGGTATTTT.

The rearrangement joins TRBV6-5 to TRBJ1-2, with D possibly being TRBD1 (5 bases). In germline, CDR1 is MNHEY, CDR2 SVGAGI. Trimming cost V 4 bases and J 4 bases, with 7 bases left between them. The CDR3 is made up of 12 amino acids. In DNA form, the CDR3 reads TGTGCCAGCAGTTCCGGGGGCTATGGCTACACCTTC. Translation gives CASSSGGYGYTF.

The gene calls are TRBV10-3 and TRBJ1-1; possibly TRBD1 for D (6 bases). There are 16 residues in the CDR3. CDR1 is ENHRY, CDR2 SYGVKD, per germline. Trimming cost V 3 bases and J 0 bases, with 14 bases left between them. The CDR3 sequence: CAISDKDRLLNTEAFF. CDR3 DNA sequence: TGTGCCATCAGTGATAAGGACAGACTCCTGAACACTGAAGCTTTCTTT.

The V and J genes are TRBV6-2 or TRBV6-3 and TRBJ2-2, with D possibly being TRBD2 (6 bases). The germline CDR1 and CDR2 sequences are MNHEY and SVGEGT. The CDR3 is 15 residues long. The germline V and J ends were trimmed by 6 bases and 1 base, with 12 bases remaining between them. Here the CDR3 reads CASSRFGGNTGELFF. The DNA for the CDR3 is TGTGCCAGCAGCCGGTTCGGGGGGAACACCGGGGAGCTGTTTTTT.

This chain links TRBV15 with TRBJ1-5; the D gene is possibly TRBD1 (5 bases). CDR3 size: 16 residues. V lost 0 bases to trimming and J lost 3 bases, with 12 bases between them. Germline V lookup: CDR1 LNHNV, CDR2 YYDKDF (reference sequence). The CDR3 bases are TGTGCCACCAGCAGAGACGGCAGAGGACACAATCAGCCCCAGCATTTT. It specifies CATSRDGRGHNQPQHF.

The chain combines TRBV28 with TRBJ1-3; unclear D gene. V was shortened by 3 bases and J by 0 bases, with 12 bases between the two germline ends. The germline gives CDR1 MDHEN, CDR2 SYDVKM. This CDR3 region has 16 residues. The CDR3 loop reads CASSFPPPSSGNTIYF. The CDR3 bases are TGTGCCAGCAGTTTCCCTCCACCGAGCTCTGGAAACACCATATATTTT.

The chain combines TRBV12-3 or TRBV12-4 with TRBJ2-1; no firm D call. CDR3 length: 11 residues. Trimming took 1 base from V and 9 from J, leaving 4 bases between them. In DNA form, the CDR3 reads TGTGCCAGCAGTTTAGTACTTGAGCAGTTCTTC. It is translated as CASSLVLEQFF.